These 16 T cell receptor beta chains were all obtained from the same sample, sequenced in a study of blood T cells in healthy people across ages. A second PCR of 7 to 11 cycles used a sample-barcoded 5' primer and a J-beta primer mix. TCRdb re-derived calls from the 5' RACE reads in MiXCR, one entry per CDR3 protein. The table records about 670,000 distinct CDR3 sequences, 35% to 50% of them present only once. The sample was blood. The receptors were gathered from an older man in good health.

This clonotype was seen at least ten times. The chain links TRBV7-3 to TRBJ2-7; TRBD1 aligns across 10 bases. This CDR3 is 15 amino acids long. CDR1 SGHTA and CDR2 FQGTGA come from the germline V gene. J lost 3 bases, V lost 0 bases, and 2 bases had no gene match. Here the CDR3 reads CASSLTGTGVYEQYF. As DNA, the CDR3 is TGTGCCAGCAGCTTAACAGGGACAGGGGTCTACGAGCAGTACTTC.

CDR3 sequence reads: CATSDAGLNEQFF. The CDR3 DNA sequence: TGTGCCACCAGTGATGCTGGGCTGAATGAGCAGTTCTTC. The rearrangement joins TRBV24-1 to TRBJ2-1; D remains unclear. Looked up from germline, CDR1 is KGHDR and CDR2 is SFDVKD. The V end was cut by 3 bases, the J end by 7 bases, with 9 bases between. The CDR3 runs to 13 residues.

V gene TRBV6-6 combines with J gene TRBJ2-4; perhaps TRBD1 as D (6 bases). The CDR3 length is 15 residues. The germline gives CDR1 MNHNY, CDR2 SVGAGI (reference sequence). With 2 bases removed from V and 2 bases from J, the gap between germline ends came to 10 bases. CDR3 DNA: TGTGCCAGCAGTTACCCGACAGGCCCCAAAAACATTCAGTACTTC. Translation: CASSYPTGPKNIQYF.

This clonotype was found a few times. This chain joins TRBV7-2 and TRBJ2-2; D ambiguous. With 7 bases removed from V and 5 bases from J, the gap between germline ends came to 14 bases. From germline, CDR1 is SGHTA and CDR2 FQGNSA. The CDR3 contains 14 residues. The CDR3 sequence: CASKSTLSTGELFF. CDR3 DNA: TGTGCCAGCAAGAGCACGCTGTCTACCGGGGAGCTGTTTTTT. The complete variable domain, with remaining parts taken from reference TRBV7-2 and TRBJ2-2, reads GAGVSQSPSNKVTEKGKDVELRCDPISGHTALYWYRQSLGQGLEFLIYFQGNSAPDKSGLPSDRFSAERTGGSVSTLTIQRTQQEDSAVYLCASKSTLSTGELFFGEGSRLTVL.

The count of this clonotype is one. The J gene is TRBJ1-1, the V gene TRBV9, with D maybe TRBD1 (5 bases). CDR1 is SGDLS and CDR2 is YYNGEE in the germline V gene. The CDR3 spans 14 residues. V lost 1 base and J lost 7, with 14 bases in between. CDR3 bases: TGTGCCAGCAGCGTAATTGTAGGAGGGGATGAAGCTTTCTTT. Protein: CASSVIVGGDEAFF. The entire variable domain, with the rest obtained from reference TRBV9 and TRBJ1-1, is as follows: DSGVTQTPKHLITATGQRVTLRCSPRSGDLSVYWYQQSLDQGLQFLIQYYNGEERAKGNILERFSAQQFPDLHSELNLSSLELGDSALYFCASSVIVGGDEAFFGQGTRLTVV.

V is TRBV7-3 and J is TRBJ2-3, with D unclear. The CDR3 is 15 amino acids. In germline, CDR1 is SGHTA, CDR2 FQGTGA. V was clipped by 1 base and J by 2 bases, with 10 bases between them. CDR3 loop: CASSLKSGSTDTQYF. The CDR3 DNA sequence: TGTGCCAGCAGCTTAAAGTCCGGGTCCACAGATACGCAGTATTTT.

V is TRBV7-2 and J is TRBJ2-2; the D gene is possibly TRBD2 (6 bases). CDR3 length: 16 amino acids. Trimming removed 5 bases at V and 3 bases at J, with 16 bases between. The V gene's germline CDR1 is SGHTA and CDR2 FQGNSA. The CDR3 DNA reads TGTGCCAGCAGCCCCCACGCGACTAGAGACACCGGGGAGCTGTTTTTT. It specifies CASSPHATRDTGELFF.

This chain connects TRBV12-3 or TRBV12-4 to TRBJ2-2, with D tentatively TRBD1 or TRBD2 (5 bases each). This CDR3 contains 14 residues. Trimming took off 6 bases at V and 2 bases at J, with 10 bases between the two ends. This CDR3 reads CASRQGDNTGELFF. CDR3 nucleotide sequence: TGTGCCAGCAGGCAGGGAGACAACACCGGGGAGCTGTTTTTT.

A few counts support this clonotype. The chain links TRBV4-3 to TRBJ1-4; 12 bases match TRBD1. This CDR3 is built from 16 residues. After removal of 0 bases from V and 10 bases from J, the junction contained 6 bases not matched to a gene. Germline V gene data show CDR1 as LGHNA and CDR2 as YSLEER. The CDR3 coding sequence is TGCGCCAGCAGCCAAGATTTCGGGGACAGGGGGCTAAAACTGTTTTTT. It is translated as CASSQDFGDRGLKLFF.

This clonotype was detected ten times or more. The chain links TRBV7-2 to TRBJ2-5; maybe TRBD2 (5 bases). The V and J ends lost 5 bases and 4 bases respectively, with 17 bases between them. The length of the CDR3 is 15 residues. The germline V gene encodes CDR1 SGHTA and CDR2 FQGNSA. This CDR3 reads CASSVQRSGAETQYF. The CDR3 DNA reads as TGTGCCAGCAGCGTCCAGCGGTCGGGTGCAGAGACCCAGTACTTC.

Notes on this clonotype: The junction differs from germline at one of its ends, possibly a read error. The CDR3 DNA follows: TGTGCCAGCAGTTACATCGGGGGCGGAGAGACCCAGTACTTT. Protein: CASSYIGGGETQYF. The chain employs TRBV6-6 and TRBJ2-5; D tentatively reads TRBD1 or TRBD2 (6 bases each). The CDR3 is 14 amino acids. Germline V gives CDR1 MNHNY, CDR2 SVGAGI (reference sequence).

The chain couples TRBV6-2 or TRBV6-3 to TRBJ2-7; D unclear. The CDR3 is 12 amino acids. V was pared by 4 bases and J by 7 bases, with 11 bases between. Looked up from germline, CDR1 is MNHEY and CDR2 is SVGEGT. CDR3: CASSSNNNEQYF. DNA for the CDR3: TGTGCCAGCAGTTCCAATAACAATGAGCAGTACTTC.

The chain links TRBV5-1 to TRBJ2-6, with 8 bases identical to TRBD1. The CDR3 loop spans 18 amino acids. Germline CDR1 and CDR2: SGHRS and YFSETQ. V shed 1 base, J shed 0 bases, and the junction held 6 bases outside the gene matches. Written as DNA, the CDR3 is TGCGCCAGCAGCTTGTACGGGGACAGGAGCTCTGGGGCCAACGTCCTGACTTTC. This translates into CASSLYGDRSSGANVLTF.

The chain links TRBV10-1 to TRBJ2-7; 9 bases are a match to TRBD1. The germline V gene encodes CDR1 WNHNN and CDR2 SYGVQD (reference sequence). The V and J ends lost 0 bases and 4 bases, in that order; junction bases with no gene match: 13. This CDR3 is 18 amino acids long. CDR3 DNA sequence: TGCGCCAGCAGTGAGTCCGGAGTTTGGGGACAGGGCCAGTACGAGCAGTACTTC. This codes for CASSESGVWGQGQYEQYF.

CDR3 bases: TGTGCCAGCAGCCCCAGACGAAAGGAGACCCAGTACTTC. This translates into CASSPRRKETQYF. V gene TRBV6-1 combines with J gene TRBJ2-5; no definite D call. V was shortened by 6 bases and J by 5 bases, with 13 bases between the two germline ends. The CDR3 is 13 amino acids. The germline CDR1 and CDR2 sequences are MNHNS and SASEGT.

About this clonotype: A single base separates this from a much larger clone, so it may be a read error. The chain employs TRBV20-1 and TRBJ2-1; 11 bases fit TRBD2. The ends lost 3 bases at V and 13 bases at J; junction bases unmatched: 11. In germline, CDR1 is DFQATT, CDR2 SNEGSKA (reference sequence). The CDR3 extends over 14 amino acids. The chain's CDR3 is CSASLLAGVETQFF. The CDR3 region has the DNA TGCAGTGCTAGCCTACTAGCGGGAGTGGAGACCCAGTTCTTC.